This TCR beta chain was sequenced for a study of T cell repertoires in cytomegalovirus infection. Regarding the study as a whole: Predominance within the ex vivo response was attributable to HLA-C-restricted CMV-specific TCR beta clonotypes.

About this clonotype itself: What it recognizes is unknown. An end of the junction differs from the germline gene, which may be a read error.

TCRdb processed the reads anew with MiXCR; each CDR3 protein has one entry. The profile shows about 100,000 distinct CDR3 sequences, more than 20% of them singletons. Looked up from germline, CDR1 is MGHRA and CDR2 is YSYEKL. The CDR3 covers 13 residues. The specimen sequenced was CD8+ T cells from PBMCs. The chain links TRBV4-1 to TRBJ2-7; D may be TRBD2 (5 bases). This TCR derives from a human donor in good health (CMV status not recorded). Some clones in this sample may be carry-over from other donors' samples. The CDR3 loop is CASSQEVEREMNF. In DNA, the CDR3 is TGCGCCAGCAGCCAAGAGGTTGAGAGGGAGATGAACTTC.